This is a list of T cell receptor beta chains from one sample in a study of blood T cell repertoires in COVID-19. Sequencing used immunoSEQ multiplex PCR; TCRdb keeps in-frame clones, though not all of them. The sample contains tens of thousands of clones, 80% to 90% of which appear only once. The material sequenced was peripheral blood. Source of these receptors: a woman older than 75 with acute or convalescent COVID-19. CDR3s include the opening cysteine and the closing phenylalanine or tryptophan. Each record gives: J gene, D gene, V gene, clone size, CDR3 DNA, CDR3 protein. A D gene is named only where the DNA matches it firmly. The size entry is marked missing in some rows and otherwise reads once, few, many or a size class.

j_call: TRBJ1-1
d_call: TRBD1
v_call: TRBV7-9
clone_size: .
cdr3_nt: TGTGCCAGCAGCTTAGTGGACAGGGAAGCTTTCTTT
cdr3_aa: CASSLVDREAFF

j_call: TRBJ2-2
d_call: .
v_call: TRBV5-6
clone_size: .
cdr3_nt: TGTGCCAGCAGCTTCCAGAGGATAGGCGGGGAGCTGTTTTTT
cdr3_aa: CASSFQRIGGELFF

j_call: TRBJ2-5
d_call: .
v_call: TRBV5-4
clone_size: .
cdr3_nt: TGTGCCAGCAGCTTTTTAGGGGGAGAGACCCAGTACTTC
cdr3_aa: CASSFLGGETQYF

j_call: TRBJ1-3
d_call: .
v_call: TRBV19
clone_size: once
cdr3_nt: TGTGCCAGTAGTATTACAGACTCTGGAAACACCATATATTTT
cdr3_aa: CASSITDSGNTIYF

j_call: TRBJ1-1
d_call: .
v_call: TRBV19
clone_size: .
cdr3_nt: TGTGCCAGTCAAGTCACATCGAACACTGAAGCTTTCTTT
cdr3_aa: CASQVTSNTEAFF

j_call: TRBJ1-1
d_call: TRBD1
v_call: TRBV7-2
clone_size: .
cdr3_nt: TGTGCCAGCAGCGTACGGGGACAGGGGAGAACTGAAGCTTTCTTT
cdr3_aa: CASSVRGQGRTEAFF

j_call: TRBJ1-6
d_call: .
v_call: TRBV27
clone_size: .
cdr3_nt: TGTGCCAGCAGTCCCCGACAGACCTATAATTCACCCCTCCACTTT
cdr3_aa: CASSPRQTYNSPLHF

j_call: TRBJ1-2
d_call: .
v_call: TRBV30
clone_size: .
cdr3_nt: TGTGCCTGGGGATCAGCGGGCGTAAGGTCGGTTTTTGGCTACACCTTC
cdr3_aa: CAWGSAGVRSVFGYTF

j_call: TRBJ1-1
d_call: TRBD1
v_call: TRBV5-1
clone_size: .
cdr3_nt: TGCGCCAGCAGCTCGACAGGGTCTGAAGCTTTCTTT
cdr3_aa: CASSSTGSEAFF

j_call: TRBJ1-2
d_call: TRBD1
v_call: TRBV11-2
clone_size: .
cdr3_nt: TGTGCCAGCAGCTCCGATTGGACAGGGAACTATGGCTACACCTTC
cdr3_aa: CASSSDWTGNYGYTF

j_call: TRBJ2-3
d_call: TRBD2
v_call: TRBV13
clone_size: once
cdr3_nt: TGTGCCAGCAGCGTAAAAGCGGGGACCACAGATACGCAGTATTTT
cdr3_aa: CASSVKAGTTDTQYF

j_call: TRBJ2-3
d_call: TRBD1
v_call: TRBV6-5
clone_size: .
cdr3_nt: TGTGCCAGCAGCCAAATACAGGGGTCAGATACGCAGTATTTT
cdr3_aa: CASSQIQGSDTQYF

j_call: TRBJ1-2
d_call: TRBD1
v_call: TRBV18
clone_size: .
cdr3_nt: TGTGCCAGCTCACCACTCCCCGGACAGGGGGAATATGGCTACACCTTC
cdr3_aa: CASSPLPGQGEYGYTF

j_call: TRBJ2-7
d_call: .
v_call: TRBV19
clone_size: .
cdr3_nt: TGTGCCAGTAGTATCTGGTACAGCCGCTCCTACGAGCAGTACTTC
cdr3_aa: CASSIWYSRSYEQYF

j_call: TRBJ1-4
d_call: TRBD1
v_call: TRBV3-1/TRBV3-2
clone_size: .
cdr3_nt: TGTGCCAGCAGCCAAGAGGCCGGGACAGGGGCGCCCCGGGAAAAACTGTTTTTT
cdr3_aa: CASSQEAGTGAPREKLFF

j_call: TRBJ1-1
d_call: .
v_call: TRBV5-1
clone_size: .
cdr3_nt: TGCGCCAGCAGCTTGGGTGGAGGTACGGATGAAGCTTTCTTT
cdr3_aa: CASSLGGGTDEAFF

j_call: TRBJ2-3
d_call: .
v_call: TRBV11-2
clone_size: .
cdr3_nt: TGTGCCAGCAGCTACCCTCCTAGAACCCGCACAGATACGCAGTATTTT
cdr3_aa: CASSYPPRTRTDTQYF

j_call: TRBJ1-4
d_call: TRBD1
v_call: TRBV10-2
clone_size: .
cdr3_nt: TGCGCCAGCAGTGACGGGACAGCCGGGGATGGAAAACTGTTTTTT
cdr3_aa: CASSDGTAGDGKLFF

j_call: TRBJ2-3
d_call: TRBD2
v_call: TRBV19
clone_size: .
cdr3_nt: TGTGCCAGTAGTATGGGAGGGAATACGCAGTATTTT
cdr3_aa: CASSMGGNTQYF

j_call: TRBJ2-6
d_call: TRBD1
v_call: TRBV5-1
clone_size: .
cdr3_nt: TGCGCCAGCAGCTCGACAGGGGGCTCAGGGGCCAACGTCCTGACTTTC
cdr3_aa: CASSSTGGSGANVLTF

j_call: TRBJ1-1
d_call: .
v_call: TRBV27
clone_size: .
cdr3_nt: TGTGCCAGCGGGCTGCACCCGAACACTGAAGCTTTCTTT
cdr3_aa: CASGLHPNTEAFF

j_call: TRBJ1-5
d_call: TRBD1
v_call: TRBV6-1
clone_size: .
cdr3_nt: TGTGCCAGCAGTGAATATGGGGGCGCGGAGGGGGCCTTTTTCTATCAGCCCCAGCATTTT
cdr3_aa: CASSEYGGAEGAFFYQPQHF

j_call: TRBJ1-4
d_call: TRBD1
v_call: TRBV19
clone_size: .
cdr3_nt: TGTGCCAGTAGGAGGGGGACAGTAAATGAAAAACTGTTTTTT
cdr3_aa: CASRRGTVNEKLFF

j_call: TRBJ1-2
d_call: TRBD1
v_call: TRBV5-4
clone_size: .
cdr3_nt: TGTGCCAGCAGCTCTCAAGGACAGGGGGGCCCCGACTATGGCTACACCTTC
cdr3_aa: CASSSQGQGGPDYGYTF

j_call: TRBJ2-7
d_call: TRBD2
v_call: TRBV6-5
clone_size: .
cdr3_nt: TGTGCCACCCAGGGATGGCGGGGGACGTACGAGCAGTACTTC
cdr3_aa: CATQGWRGTYEQYF

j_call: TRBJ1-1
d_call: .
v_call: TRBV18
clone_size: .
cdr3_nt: TGTGCCAGCTCACCGCAGAATTCGTTACAGGCACTATTGAACACTGAAGCTTTCTTT
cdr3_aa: CASSPQNSLQALLNTEAFF

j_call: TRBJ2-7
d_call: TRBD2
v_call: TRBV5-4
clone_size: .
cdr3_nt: TGTGCCAGCAGCTTGGCTAGCGGGGGGGAATACGAGCAGTACTTC
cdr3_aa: CASSLASGGEYEQYF

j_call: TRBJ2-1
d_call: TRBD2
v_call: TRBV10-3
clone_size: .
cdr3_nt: TGTGCCATCAGTGAGGGACTAGCGGGCAAACACTACAATGAGCAGTTCTTC
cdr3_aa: CAISEGLAGKHYNEQFF

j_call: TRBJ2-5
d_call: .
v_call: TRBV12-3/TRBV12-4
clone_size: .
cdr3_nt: TGTGCCAGCAGGCCATCAGGGAGGGAGACCCAGTACTTC
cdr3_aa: CASRPSGRETQYF

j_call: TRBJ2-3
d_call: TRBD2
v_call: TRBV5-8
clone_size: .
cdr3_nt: TGTGCCAGCAGCACCGGACTAGCGGGGGCCCTCCAGGATACGCAGTATTTT
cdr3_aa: CASSTGLAGALQDTQYF

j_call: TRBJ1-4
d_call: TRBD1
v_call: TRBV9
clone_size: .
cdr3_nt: TGTGCCAGCAGCGTAGGACAGGGTAACGAAAAACTGTTTTTT
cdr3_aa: CASSVGQGNEKLFF

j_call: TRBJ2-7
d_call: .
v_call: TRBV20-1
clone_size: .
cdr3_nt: TGCAGTGCTAGTCCTGGACTGCCATCCTACGAGCAGTACTTC
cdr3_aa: CSASPGLPSYEQYF

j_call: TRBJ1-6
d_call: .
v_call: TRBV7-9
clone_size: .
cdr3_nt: TGTGCCAGCAGCTTAATTATCGGTTCACCCCTCCACTTT
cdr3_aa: CASSLIIGSPLHF

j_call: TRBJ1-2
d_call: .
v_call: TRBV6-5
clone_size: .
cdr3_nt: TGTGCCAGCAGTCGTATCGGGACACCGAAGATTGGCTACACCTTC
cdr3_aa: CASSRIGTPKIGYTF

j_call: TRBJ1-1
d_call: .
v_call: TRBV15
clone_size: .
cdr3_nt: TGTGCCACCAGCAGAGCTCCGGGAAAGGCGAACACTGAAGCTTTCTTT
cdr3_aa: CATSRAPGKANTEAFF

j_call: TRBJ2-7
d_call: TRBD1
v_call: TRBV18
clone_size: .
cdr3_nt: TGTGCCAGCTCACTCGGTCCCGAGACAGGGGAGTACTTC
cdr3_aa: CASSLGPETGEYF